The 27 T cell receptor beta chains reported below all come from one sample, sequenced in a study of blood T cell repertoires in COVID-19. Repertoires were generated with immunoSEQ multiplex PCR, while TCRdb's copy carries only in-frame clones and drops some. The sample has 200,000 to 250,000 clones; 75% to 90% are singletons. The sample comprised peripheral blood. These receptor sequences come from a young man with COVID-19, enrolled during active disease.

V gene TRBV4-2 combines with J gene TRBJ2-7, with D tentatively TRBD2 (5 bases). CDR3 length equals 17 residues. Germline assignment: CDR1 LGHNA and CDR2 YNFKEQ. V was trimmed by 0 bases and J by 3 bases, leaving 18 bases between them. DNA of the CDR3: TGTGCCAGCAGCCAAGAAGGGAGTGGGATACAGAACTACGAGCAGTACTTC. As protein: CASSQEGSGIQNYEQYF.

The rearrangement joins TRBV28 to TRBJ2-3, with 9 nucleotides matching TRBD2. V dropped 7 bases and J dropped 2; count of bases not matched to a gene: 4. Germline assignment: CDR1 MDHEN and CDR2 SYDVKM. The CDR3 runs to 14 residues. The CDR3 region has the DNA TGTGCCAGCACCGTAGCGGGAGTCACAGATACGCAGTATTTT. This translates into CASTVAGVTDTQYF.

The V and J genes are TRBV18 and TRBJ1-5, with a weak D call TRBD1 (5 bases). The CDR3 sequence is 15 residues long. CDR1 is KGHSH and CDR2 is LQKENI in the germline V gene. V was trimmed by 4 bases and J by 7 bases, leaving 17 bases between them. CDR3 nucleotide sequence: TGTGCCAGCTCACTCAGGGAAGGGATAGAACAGCCCCAGCATTTT. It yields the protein CASSLREGIEQPQHF. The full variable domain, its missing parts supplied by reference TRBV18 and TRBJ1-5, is NAGVMQNPRHLVRRRGQEARLRCSPMKGHSHVYWYRQLPEEGLKFMVYLQKENIIDESGMPKERFSAEFPKEGPSILRIQQVVRGDSAAYFCASSLREGIEQPQHFGDGTRLSIL.

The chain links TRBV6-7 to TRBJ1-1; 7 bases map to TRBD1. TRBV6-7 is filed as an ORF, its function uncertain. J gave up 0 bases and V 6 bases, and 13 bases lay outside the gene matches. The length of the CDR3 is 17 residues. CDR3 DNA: TGTGCCAGCAGATGTAACAGGGGTGGGGACATGAACACTGAAGCTTTCTTT. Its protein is CASRCNRGGDMNTEAFF.

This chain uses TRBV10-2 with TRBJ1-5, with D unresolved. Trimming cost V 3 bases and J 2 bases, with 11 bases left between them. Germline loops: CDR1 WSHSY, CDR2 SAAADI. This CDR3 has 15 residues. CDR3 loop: CASSENLGGNQPQHF. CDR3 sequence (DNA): TGCGCCAGCAGTGAAAATCTGGGAGGCAATCAGCCCCAGCATTTT.

The CDR3 sequence is CASSPTPLKTYNSPLHF. The DNA for the CDR3 is TGTGCCAGCAGCCCGACACCTTTAAAAACGTATAATTCACCCCTCCACTTT. The genes are TRBV7-2 and TRBJ1-6; D gene uncertain. CDR1 is SGHTA, CDR2 FQGNSA, per germline. This CDR3 comprises 17 residues. The V and J ends lost 5 bases and 4 bases respectively, with 18 bases between them.

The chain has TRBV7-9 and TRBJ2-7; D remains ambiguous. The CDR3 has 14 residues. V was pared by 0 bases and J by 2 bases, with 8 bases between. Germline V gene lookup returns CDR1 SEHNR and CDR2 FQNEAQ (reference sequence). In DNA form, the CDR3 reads TGTGCCAGCAGCTTAGCTATGACACCCTACGAGCAGTACTTC. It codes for CASSLAMTPYEQYF.

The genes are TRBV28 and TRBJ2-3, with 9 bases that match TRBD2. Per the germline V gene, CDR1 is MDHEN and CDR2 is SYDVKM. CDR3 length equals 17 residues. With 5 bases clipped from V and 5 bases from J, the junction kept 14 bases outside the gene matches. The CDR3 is CASSIDPREGRGDTQYF. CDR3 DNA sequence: TGTGCCAGCAGTATTGACCCGCGGGAGGGCCGAGGAGATACGCAGTATTTT.

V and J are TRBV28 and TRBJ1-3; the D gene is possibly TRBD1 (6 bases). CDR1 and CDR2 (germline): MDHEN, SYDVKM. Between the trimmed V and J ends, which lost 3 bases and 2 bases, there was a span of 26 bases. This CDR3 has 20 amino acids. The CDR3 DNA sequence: TGTGCCAGCAGTTTTGACATTTTTGGAAACTACAGGGAAACTGGAAACACCATATATTTT. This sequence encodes CASSFDIFGNYRETGNTIYF.

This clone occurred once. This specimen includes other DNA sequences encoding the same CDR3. The DNA for the CDR3 is TGCGCCAGCAGCTTGTCAGGTTCCTCTGGAAACACCATATATTTT. Its protein product is CASSLSGSSGNTIYF. The chain is built from TRBV5-1 and TRBJ1-3; D unresolved. Germline V lookup: CDR1 SGHRS, CDR2 YFSETQ. The length of the CDR3 is 15 residues. V lost 1 base and J lost 0, with 8 bases in between.

As DNA, the CDR3 is TGTGCCAGCAGTCAAGGGCTAGCGGGAGGGCAGGGGGAGCTGTTTTTT. It yields the protein CASSQGLAGGQGELFF. The chain has TRBV7-2 and TRBJ2-2; 12 nucleotides match TRBD2. Germline V gives CDR1 SGHTA, CDR2 FQGNSA. This CDR3 is built from 16 residues. The junction had 10 bases not matched to a gene; V was cut back by 6 bases and J by 8 bases.

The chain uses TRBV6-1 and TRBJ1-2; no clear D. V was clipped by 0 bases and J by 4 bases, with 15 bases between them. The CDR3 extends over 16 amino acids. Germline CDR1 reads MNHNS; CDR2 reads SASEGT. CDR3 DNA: TGTGCCAGCAGTGAAGCCCTTTTGAGAAGAGGCTATGGCTACACCTTC. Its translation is CASSEALLRRGYGYTF.

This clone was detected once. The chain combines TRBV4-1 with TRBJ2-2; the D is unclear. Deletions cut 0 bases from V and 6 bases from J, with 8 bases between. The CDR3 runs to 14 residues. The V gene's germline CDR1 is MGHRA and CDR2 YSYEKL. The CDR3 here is CASSQEVRSGELFF. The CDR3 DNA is TGCGCCAGCAGCCAAGAGGTCAGGTCCGGGGAGCTGTTTTTT.

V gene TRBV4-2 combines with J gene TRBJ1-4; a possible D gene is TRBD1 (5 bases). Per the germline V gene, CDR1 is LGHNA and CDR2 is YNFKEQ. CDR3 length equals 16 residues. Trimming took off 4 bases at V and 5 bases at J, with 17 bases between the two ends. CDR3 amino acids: CASSLNWAGKNEKLFF. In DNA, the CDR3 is TGTGCCAGCAGCCTTAACTGGGCAGGGAAGAATGAAAAACTGTTTTTT.

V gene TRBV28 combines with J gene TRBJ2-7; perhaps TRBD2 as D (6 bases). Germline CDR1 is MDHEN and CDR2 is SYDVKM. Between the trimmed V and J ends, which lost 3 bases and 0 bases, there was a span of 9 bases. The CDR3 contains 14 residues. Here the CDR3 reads CASSLVGSSYEQYF. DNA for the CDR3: TGTGCCAGCAGTTTGGTCGGGAGCTCCTACGAGCAGTACTTC.

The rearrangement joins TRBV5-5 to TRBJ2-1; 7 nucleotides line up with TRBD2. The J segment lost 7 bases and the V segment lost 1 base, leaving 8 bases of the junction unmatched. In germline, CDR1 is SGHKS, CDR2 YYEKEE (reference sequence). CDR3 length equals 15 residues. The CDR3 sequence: CASSLSGTGWNEQFF. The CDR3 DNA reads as TGTGCCAGCAGCTTGAGCGGGACGGGTTGGAATGAGCAGTTCTTC.

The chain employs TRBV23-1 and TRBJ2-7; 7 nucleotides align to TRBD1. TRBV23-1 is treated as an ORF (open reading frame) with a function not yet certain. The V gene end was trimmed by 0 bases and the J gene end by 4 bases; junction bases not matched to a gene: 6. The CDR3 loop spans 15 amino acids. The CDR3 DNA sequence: TGCGCCAGCAGTCAATCCGAGGGGGCAGTTTACGAGCAGTACTTC. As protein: CASSQSEGAVYEQYF.

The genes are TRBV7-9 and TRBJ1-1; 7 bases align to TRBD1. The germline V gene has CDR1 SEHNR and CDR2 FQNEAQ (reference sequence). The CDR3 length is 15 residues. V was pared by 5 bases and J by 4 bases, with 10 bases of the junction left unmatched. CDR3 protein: CASSQSPGGSTEAFF. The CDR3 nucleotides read TGTGCCAGCAGCCAGAGCCCAGGGGGATCCACTGAAGCTTTCTTT. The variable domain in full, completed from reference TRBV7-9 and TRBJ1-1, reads DTGVSQNPRHKITKRGQNVTFRCDPISEHNRLYWYRQTLGQGPEFLTYFQNEAQLEKSRLLSDRFSAERPKGSFSTLEIQRTEQGDSAMYLCASSQSPGGSTEAFFGQGTRLTVV.

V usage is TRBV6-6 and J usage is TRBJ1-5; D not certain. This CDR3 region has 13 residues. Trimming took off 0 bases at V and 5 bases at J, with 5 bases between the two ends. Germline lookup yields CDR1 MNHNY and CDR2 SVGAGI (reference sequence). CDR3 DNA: TGTGCCAGCAGTTACTCACGAGATCAGCCCCAGCATTTT. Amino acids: CASSYSRDQPQHF.

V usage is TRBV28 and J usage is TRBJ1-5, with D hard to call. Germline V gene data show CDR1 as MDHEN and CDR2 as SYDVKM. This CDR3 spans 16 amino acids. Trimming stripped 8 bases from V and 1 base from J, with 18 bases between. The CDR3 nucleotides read TGTGCCAGCCTGCCGCCAGCGGCGTTGAGCAATCAGCCCCAGCATTTT. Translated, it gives CASLPPAALSNQPQHF.

The CDR3 region is CASSLGTGPRPQHF. CDR3 DNA: TGTGCCAGCAGCTTAGGGACAGGTCCTCGGCCCCAGCATTTT. This chain uses TRBV7-2 with TRBJ1-5; 7 bases are a match to TRBD1. The CDR3 loop spans 14 amino acids. V lost 1 base, J lost 9 bases, and 6 bases stayed unmatched. Germline V gives CDR1 SGHTA, CDR2 FQGNSA.

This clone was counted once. CDR3 bases: TGTGCCAGCAGCTCCTTACCGGGGGGAGATGGAAACACCATATATTTT. As protein: CASSSLPGGDGNTIYF. The chain links TRBV9 to TRBJ1-3; the D gene is possibly TRBD1 (5 bases). The CDR3 covers 16 residues. The germline V gene encodes CDR1 SGDLS and CDR2 YYNGEE. Trimming took 4 bases from V and 3 from J, leaving 17 bases between them.

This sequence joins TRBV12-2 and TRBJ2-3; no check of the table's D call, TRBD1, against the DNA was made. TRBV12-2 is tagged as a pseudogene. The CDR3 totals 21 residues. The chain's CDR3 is CASRLARVRDRAPHSTDTQYF. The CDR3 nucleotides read TGTGCAAGTCGCTTAGCGCGAGTCCGGGACAGGGCCCCCCATAGCACAGATACGCAGTATTTT.

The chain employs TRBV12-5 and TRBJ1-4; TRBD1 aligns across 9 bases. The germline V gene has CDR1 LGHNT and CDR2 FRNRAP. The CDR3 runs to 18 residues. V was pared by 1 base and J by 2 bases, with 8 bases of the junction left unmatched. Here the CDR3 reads CASGLEQGALATNEKLFF. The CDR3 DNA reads TGTGCTAGTGGTTTGGAACAGGGGGCTCTTGCGACTAATGAAAAACTGTTTTTT. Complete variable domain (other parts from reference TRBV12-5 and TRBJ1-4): DARVTQTPRHKVTEMGQEVTMRCQPILGHNTVFWYRQTMMQGLELLAYFRNRAPLDDSGMPKDRFSAEMPDATLATLKIQPSEPRDSAVYFCASGLEQGALATNEKLFFGSGTQLSVL.

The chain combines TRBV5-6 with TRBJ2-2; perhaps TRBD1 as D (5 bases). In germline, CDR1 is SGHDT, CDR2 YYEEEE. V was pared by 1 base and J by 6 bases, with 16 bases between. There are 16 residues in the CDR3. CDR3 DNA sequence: TGTGCCAGCAGCTTGACGTTAGGGCAGGGCCCCGGGGAGCTGTTTTTT. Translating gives CASSLTLGQGPGELFF.

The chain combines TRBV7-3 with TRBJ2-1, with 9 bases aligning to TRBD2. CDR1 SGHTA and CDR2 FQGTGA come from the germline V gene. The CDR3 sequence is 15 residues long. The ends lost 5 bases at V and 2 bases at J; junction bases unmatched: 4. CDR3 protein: CASSESSGTYNEQFF. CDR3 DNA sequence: TGTGCCAGCAGCGAATCTAGCGGGACCTACAATGAGCAGTTCTTC. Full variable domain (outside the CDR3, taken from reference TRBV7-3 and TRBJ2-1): GAGVSQTPSNKVTEKGKYVELRCDPISGHTALYWYRQSLGQGPEFLIYFQGTGAADDSGLPNDRFFAVRPEGSVSTLKIQRTERGDSAVYLCASSESSGTYNEQFFGPGTRLTVL.

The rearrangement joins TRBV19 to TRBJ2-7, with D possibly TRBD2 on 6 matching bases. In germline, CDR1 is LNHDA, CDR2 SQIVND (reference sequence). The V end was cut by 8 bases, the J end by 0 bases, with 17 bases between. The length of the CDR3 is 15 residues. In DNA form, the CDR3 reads TGTGCCAGTCGGAGGTTCGGGACTGTCTCCTACGAGCAGTACTTC. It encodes CASRRFGTVSYEQYF.